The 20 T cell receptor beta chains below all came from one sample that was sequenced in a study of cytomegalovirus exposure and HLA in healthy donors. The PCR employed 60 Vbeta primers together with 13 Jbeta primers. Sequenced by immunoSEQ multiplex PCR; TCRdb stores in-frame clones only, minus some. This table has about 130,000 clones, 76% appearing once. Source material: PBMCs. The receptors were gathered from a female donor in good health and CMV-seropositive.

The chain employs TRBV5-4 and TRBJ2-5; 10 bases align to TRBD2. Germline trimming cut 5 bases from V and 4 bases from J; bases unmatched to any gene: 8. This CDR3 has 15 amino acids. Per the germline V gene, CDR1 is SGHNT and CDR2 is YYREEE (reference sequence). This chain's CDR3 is CASRQTAGGRETQYF. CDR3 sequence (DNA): TGTGCCAGCAGACAAACAGCGGGGGGGCGAGAGACCCAGTACTTC.

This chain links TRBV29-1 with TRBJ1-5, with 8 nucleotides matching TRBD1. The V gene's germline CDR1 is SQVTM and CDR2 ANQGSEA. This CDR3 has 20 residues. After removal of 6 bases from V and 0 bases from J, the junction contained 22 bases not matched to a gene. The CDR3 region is CSVPPNSATGDLNSNQPQHF. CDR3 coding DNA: TGCAGCGTCCCCCCAAATTCCGCGACAGGGGATTTAAATAGCAATCAGCCCCAGCATTTT.

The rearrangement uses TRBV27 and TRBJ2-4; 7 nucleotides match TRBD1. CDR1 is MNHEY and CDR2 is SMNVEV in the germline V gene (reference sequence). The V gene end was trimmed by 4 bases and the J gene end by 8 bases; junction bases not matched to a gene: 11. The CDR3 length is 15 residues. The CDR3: CASSSTTGKKYIQYF. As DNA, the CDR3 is TGTGCCAGCAGTTCAACGACAGGGAAAAAGTACATTCAGTACTTC.

This CDR3 is CSVGGTGGRETQYF. CDR3 DNA sequence: TGCAGCGTCGGGGGGACAGGGGGAAGGGAGACCCAGTACTTC. This chain connects TRBV29-1 to TRBJ2-5; 11 bases fit TRBD1. CDR1 SQVTM and CDR2 ANQGSEA come from the germline V gene. CDR3 size: 14 residues. The V gene end was trimmed by 6 bases and the J gene end by 5 bases; junction bases not matched to a gene: 8.

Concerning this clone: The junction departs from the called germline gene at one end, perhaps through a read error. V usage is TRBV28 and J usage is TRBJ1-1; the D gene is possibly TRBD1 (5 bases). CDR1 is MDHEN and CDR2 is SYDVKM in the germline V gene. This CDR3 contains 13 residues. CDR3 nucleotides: TGTGCCAGCAGTTTCGGGCAGGACACCGAAGCTTTCTTT. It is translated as CASSFGQDTEAFF.

The CDR3 here is CASSLRDTSYNEQFF. Written as DNA, the CDR3 is TGTGCCAGCAGTTTACGGGACACCTCCTACAATGAGCAGTTCTTC. The chain uses TRBV27 and TRBJ2-1, with D maybe TRBD1 (6 bases). Trimming removed 2 bases from V and 0 bases from J, with 8 bases in between. This CDR3 has 15 residues. The germline V gene encodes CDR1 MNHEY and CDR2 SMNVEV (reference sequence).

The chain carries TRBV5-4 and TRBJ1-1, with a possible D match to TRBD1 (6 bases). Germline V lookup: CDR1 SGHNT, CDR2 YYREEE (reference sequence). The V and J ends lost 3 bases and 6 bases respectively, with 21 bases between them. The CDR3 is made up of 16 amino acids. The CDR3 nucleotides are TGTGCCAGCAGCTCTGAGATATACGAGGACAGACCTGAAGCTTTCTTT. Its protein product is CASSSEIYEDRPEAFF.

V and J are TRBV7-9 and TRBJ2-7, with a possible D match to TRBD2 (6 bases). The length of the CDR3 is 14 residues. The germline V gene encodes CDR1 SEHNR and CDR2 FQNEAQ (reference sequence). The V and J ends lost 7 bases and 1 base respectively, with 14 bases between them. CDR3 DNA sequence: TGTGCCAGCACCGGGGACGGGGGTTCCTACGAGCAGTACTTC. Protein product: CASTGDGGSYEQYF.

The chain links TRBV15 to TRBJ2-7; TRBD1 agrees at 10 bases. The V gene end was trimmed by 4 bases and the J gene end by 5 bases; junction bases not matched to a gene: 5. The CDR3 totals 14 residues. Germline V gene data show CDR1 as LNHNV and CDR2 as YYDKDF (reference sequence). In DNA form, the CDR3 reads TGTGCCACCAGCAATGGACAGGGGGATAACGAGCAGTACTTC. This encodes CATSNGQGDNEQYF.

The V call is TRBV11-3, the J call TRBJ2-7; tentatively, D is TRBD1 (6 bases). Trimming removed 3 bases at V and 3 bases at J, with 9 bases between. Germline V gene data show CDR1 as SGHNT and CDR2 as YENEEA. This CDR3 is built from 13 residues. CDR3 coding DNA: TGTGCCAGCAGCTTGAGAGGGGGCTACGAGCAGTACTTC. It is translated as CASSLRGGYEQYF.

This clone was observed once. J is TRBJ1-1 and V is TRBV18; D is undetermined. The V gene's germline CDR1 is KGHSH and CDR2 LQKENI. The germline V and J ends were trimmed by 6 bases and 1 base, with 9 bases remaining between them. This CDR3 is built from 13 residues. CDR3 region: CASSTDSNTEAFF. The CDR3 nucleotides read TGTGCCAGCTCGACGGACTCGAACACTGAAGCTTTCTTT.

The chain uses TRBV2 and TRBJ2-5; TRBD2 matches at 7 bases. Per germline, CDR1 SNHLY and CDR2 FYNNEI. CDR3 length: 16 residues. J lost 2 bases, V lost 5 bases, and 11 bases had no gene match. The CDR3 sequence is CASSLFGGAGQETQYF. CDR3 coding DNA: TGTGCCAGCAGTCTGTTTGGAGGAGCGGGGCAAGAGACCCAGTACTTC.

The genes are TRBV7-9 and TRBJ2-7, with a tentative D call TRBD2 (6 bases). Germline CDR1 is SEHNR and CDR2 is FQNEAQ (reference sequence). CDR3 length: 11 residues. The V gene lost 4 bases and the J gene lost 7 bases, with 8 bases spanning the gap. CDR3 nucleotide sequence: TGTGCCAGCAGCTCAGGGAGGGAGCAGTACTTC. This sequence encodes CASSSGREQYF.

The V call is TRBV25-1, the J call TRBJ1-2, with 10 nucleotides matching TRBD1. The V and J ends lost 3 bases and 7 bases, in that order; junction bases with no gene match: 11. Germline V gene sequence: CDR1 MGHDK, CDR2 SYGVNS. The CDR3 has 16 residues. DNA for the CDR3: TGTGCCAGCAGTGACAGATCCGGGACAGGGGCGGCTGGCTACACCTTC. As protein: CASSDRSGTGAAGYTF.

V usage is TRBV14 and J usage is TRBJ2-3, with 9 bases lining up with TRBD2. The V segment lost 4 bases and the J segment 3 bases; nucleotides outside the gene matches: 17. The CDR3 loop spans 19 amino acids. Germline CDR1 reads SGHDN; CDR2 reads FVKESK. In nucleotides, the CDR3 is TGTGCCAGCAGCCCTTTCAAGGGTGGCGGGGGGGCCGGGACAGATACGCAGTATTTT. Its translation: CASSPFKGGGGAGTDTQYF. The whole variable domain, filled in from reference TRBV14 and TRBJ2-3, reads EAGVTQFPSHSVIEKGQTVTLRCDPISGHDNLYWYRRVMGKEIKFLLHFVKESKQDESGMPNNRFLAERTGGTYSTLKVQPAELEDSGVYFCASSPFKGGGGAGTDTQYFGPGTRLTVL.

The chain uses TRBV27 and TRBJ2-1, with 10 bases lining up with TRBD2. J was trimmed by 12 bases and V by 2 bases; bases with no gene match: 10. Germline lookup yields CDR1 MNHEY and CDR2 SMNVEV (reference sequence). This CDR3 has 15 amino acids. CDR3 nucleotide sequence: TGTGCCAGCAGTTTACCGGGACTAGCGAGTATAAGGCAGTTCTTC. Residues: CASSLPGLASIRQFF.

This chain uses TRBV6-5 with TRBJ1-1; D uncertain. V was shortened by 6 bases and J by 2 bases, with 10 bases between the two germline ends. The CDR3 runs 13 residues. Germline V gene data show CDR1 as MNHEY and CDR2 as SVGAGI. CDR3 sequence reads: CASSGNYNTEAFF. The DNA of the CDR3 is TGTGCCAGCAGCGGTAACTATAACACTGAAGCTTTCTTT.

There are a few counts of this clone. The DNA of the CDR3 is TGCGCCAGCAGTGTTTCAGGGCCCGCGGAGACCCAGTACTTC. Protein: CASSVSGPAETQYF. The chain has TRBV10-2 and TRBJ2-5; D possibly corresponds to TRBD1 (5 bases). The ends were cut back, 4 bases at V and 5 bases at J, with 14 bases in the middle. Germline values: CDR1 WSHSY, CDR2 SAAADI. This CDR3 is 14 amino acids long.

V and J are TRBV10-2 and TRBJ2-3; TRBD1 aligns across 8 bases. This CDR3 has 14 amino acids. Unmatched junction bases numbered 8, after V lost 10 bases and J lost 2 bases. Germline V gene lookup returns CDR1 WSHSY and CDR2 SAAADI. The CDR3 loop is CATQRTGYTDTQYF. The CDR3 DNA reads TGCGCCACCCAACGGACAGGGTACACAGATACGCAGTATTTT.

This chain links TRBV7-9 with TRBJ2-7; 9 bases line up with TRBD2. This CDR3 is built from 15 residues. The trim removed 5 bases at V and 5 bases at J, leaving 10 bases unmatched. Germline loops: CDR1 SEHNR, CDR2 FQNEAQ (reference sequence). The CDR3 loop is CASSHPREGVDEQYF. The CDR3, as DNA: TGTGCCAGCAGCCACCCGCGGGAGGGGGTCGACGAGCAGTACTTC.